This is a list of T cell receptor beta chains from one sample in a study of breast tumors, draining lymph nodes, adjacent tissues. One entry per CDR3 protein results from TCRdb running MiXCR on the multiplex PCR reads. The sample shows roughly 32,000 distinct CDR3 sequences, 35% to 40% of them seen only once. The specimen was breast tumor tissue. All receptors come from a female donor with breast cancer. Some clones in this sample may be carry-over from other donors' samples. The CDR3 runs from the conserved cysteine through the conserved F or W.

V	CDR3
TRBV27	CASWRGDEQFF
TRBV12-3/TRBV12-4	CASRGSRSSYNSPLHF
TRBV12-3/TRBV12-4	CASTSGTTYEQYF
TRBV19	CASSIGGTRYTGELFF
TRBV9	CASSVRNGGQKNEQFF
TRBV9	CASSRTGVTDTQYF
TRBV2	CASSEGNRPSPF
TRBV6-1	CARPGTSGRETQYF
TRBV29-1	CSFNRGQETQYF
TRBV29-1	CSVTGLAGDYEQYF
TRBV30	CAWSDVDETQYF
TRBV7-9	CASSLGRIGYTF
TRBV6-6	CASSYGRQSGGYTF
TRBV4-1	CASSQGPYNSPLHF
TRBV20-1	CSARDTFRKAFF
TRBV5-1	CASSLQTISGNTIYF
TRBV30	CAWNTLYNEQFF
TRBV5-4	CASSSWGLAGRYNEQFF
TRBV4-2	CASSQEQGAFQGNTIYF
TRBV7-3	CASSLRTGELFF
TRBV19	CASSITESKNIRYF
TRBV11-3	CASRLGLAGDEQYF